This TCR beta chain came from a study of identical twins. TCRdb re-derived calls from the 5' RACE reads in MiXCR, one entry per CDR3 protein. Among about 810,000 distinct CDR3 sequences listed, approximately 13% were seen once. Germline CDR1 is LNHDA and CDR2 is SQIVND (reference sequence). The CDR3 runs to 14 residues. Germline trimming cut 5 bases from V and 4 bases from J; bases unmatched to any gene: 7. General observations from the study: Possibly, invariant MAIT and iNKT cells partly confounded zero-insertion analyses.

There are a few counts of this clonotype. Its antigen is currently unknown. Separately, the same data were catalogued under a study of yellow fever vaccine responses in identical twins.

The receptor comes from a woman younger than 35 in good health. The chain couples TRBV19 to TRBJ2-7, with 8 bases matching TRBD1. The material sequenced was PBMCs. The CDR3 is CASSEQGGRYEQYF. The CDR3 DNA sequence: TGTGCCAGTAGTGAACAGGGGGGCAGGTACGAGCAGTACTTC.